Here is one T cell receptor (beta chain) with its context. The sample originates from a study of blood T cell repertoires in COVID-19. TCRdb keeps only in-frame clones here, not all; method: immunoSEQ multiplex PCR. This repertoire shows about 110,000 clones, approximately 85% found once; its top ten account for 1.3% to 1.5%. V was cut by 3 bases and J by 8 bases, with 16 bases left in between. The CDR3 sequence is 14 residues long. Germline V gene lookup returns CDR1 MDHEN and CDR2 SYDVKM. The sample comprised peripheral blood. The clonotype was recovered from a man aged 35-49 years with acute or convalescent COVID-19. The chain employs TRBV28 and TRBJ1-2, with D unresolved. CDR3 nucleotide sequence: TGTGCCAGCAGTTTCAGAGGGAGAGGCGGCGGCTACACCTTC. It translates to CASSFRGRGGGYTF.